This T cell receptor (beta chain) appears in the sequencing data of a study of blood T cell repertoires in COVID-19. At the level of the study: The origin of the acute and convalescent COVID-19 samples was the United States, Italy and Spain. T cells, B-cell-depleted T cells, or PBMCs provided the cDNA or gDNA that served as material.

As originally analysed: Amplified reference gene primers provided the basis for estimating nucleated cell counts. Assay used: immunoSEQ multiplex PCR; TCRdb lists only in-frame clones, some missing. For V, J and clone size, that table is used; D and trimming come from the DNA. The sample contains some 90,000 clones, approximately 86% of which appear only once. This sequence originates from a woman of 80 years or more with acute or convalescent COVID-19. Sequencing was performed on peripheral blood.

CDR3 sequence (DNA): TGTGCCAGCAGGGACAGCGGCAATCAGCCCCAGCATTTT. Translating gives CASRDSGNQPQHF. This chain connects TRBV28 to TRBJ1-5; D possibly corresponds to TRBD1 (6 bases). Germline lookup yields CDR1 MDHEN and CDR2 SYDVKM. Trimming stripped 6 bases from V and 2 bases from J, with 8 bases between. The CDR3 is made up of 13 amino acids.